This T cell receptor (beta chain) was recovered during a study of CXCR3-negative and CXCR3-positive naive CD8 T cells. The CDR3 contains 16 residues. From germline, CDR1 is MDHEN and CDR2 SYDVKM. TRB cDNA was prepared as libraries by UMI-labeled 5' RACE. After re-calling the 5' RACE reads, TCRdb lists one entry per CDR3 protein, DNA absent. The sample holds some 130,000 distinct CDR3 sequences. Sequenced material: naive CXCR3- CD8+ T cells from blood. As to subset: CD45RO-CCR7+CD27+CD95- naive CD8+ T cells lacking CXCR3 (TNR3-). This rearrangement joins TRBV28 to TRBJ1-4; TCRdb's D gene call, TRBD1, goes unchecked for lack of DNA. This clonotype was sampled from a human donor in good health. Some clones in this sample may be carry-over from other donors' samples. CDR3 region: CASSPWDRATNEKLFF.